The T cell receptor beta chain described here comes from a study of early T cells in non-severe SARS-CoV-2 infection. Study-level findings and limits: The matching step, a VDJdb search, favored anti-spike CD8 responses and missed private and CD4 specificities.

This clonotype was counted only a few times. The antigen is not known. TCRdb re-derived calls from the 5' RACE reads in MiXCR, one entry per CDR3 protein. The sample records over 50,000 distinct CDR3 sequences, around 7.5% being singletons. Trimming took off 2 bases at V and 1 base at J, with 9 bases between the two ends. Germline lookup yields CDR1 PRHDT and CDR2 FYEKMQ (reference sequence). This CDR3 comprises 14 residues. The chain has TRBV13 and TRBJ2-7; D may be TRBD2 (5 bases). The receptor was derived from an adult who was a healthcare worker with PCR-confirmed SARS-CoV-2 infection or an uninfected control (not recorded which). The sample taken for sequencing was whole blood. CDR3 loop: CASSLFGESYEQYF. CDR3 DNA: TGTGCCAGCAGCTTATTTGGGGAGTCCTACGAGCAGTACTTC.